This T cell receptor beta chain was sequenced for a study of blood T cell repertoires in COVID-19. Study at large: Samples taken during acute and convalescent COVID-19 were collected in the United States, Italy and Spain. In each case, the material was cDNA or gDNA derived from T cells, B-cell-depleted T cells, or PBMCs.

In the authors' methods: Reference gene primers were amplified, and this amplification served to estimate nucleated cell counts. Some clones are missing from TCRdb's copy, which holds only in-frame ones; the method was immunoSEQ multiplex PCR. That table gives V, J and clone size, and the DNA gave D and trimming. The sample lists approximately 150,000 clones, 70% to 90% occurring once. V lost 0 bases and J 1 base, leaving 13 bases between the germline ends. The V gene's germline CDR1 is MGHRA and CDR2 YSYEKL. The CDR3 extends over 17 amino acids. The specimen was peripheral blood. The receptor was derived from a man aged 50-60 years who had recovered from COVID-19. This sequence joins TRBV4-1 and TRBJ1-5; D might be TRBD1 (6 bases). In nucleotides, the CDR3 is TGCGCCAGCAGCCAAGAACCAGGGACACTGAGCAATCAGCCCCAGCATTTT. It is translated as CASSQEPGTLSNQPQHF.